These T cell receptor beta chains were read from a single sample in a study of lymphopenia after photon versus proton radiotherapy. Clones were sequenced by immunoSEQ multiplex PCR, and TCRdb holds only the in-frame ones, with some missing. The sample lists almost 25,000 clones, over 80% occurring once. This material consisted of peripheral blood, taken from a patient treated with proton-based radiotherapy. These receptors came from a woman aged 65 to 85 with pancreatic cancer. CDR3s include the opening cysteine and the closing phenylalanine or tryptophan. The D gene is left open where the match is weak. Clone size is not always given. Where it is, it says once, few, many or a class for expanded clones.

DNA: TGTGCCAGCAGCTTGGGGAGATACAATGAGCAGTTCTTC; CDR3: CASSLGRYNEQFF; D: NA; size: NA; V: TRBV11-2; J: TRBJ2-1
DNA: TGTGCCAGTAGTATAACAGGGGGCACCTACGAGCAGTACTTC; CDR3: CASSITGGTYEQYF; D: TRBD1; size: few; V: TRBV19; J: TRBJ2-7
DNA: TGTGCCAGCAGCCAAGCGTACAGGGGCGACGGCTACACCTTC; CDR3: CASSQAYRGDGYTF; D: TRBD1; size: NA; V: TRBV4-2; J: TRBJ1-2
DNA: TGTGCCAGCAGCCGCCGTTCACCCCAAAGCGGAAACACCATATATTTT; CDR3: CASSRRSPQSGNTIYF; D: NA; size: NA; V: TRBV4-2; J: TRBJ1-3
DNA: TGTGCCAGCAGCTTGAGGGGAAGCGGGGCCAACGTCCTGACTTTC; CDR3: CASSLRGSGANVLTF; D: NA; size: NA; V: TRBV5-6; J: TRBJ2-6
DNA: TGTGCCAGCAGTGTAGATAGCTACGAGCAGTACTTC; CDR3: CASSVDSYEQYF; D: NA; size: few; V: TRBV4-2; J: TRBJ2-7
DNA: TGTGCCAGCAGCCCCCAGACAGCCGCCAATGAGCAGTTCTTC; CDR3: CASSPQTAANEQFF; D: NA; size: NA; V: TRBV7-3; J: TRBJ2-1
DNA: TGTGCCAGCAGTGCCCGCGGACAGGGGGCTTCCTACGAGCAGTACTTC; CDR3: CASSARGQGASYEQYF; D: TRBD1; size: once; V: TRBV2; J: TRBJ2-7
DNA: TGTGCCAGCAGCCGCGGGGGGGCCGCCCCCCATGGCTACACCTTC; CDR3: CASSRGGAAPHGYTF; D: NA; size: NA; V: TRBV7-9; J: TRBJ1-2
DNA: TGTGCCAGCAGCTTGGGGGCGACTAGCGGGAGTCGTGGCACAGATACGCAGTATTTT; CDR3: CASSLGATSGSRGTDTQYF; D: TRBD2; size: NA; V: TRBV11-3; J: TRBJ2-3
DNA: TGTGCCAGCAGCGCGGACAGCTTTAATGAAAAACTGTTTTTT; CDR3: CASSADSFNEKLFF; D: NA; size: NA; V: TRBV5-6; J: TRBJ1-4
DNA: TGTGCCAGTAGTACAACAGGGGACCCGCCTGGAAACACCATATATTTT; CDR3: CASSTTGDPPGNTIYF; D: TRBD1; size: NA; V: TRBV19; J: TRBJ1-3
DNA: TGTGCCAGCAGCACACCCTCCTGGGGCTGGACAGATACGCAGTATTTT; CDR3: CASSTPSWGWTDTQYF; D: NA; size: NA; V: TRBV9; J: TRBJ2-3
DNA: TGTGCCAGCAGCGTAGGCGTTAGCGGGAGAGGGTCCTACAATGAGCAGTTCTTC; CDR3: CASSVGVSGRGSYNEQFF; D: TRBD2; size: few; V: TRBV9; J: TRBJ2-1
DNA: TGTGCCAGCAGTTTACAGACGGGCTCCTACGAGCAGTACTTC; CDR3: CASSLQTGSYEQYF; D: NA; size: NA; V: TRBV27; J: TRBJ2-7
DNA: TGTGCCAGCAGCGATAGCACAGATACGCAGTATTTT; CDR3: CASSDSTDTQYF; D: NA; size: NA; V: TRBV6-6; J: TRBJ2-3
DNA: TGTGCCAGCAGTTCAACTGAGGATACGCAGTATTTT; CDR3: CASSSTEDTQYF; D: NA; size: NA; V: TRBV27; J: TRBJ2-3
DNA: TGTGCCAGCAGCTTTGGATGGACAGAACGATACAATGAGCAGTTCTTC; CDR3: CASSFGWTERYNEQFF; D: NA; size: NA; V: TRBV7-9; J: TRBJ2-1
DNA: TGCGCCAGCAGCCAAGATTCAGGACTGGGAAGTTGGGGGGATGAGCAGTTCTTC; CDR3: CASSQDSGLGSWGDEQFF; D: NA; size: NA; V: TRBV4-1; J: TRBJ2-1
DNA: TGTGCCAGCAGCCCATTTCTAGGACGGACGAACACCGGGGAGCTGTTTTTT; CDR3: CASSPFLGRTNTGELFF; D: NA; size: once; V: TRBV28; J: TRBJ2-2
DNA: TGTGCCAGTAGCCCCTGGGGGGGTGGGGGCAATCAGCCCCAGCATTTT; CDR3: CASSPWGGGGNQPQHF; D: NA; size: NA; V: TRBV19; J: TRBJ1-5
DNA: TGTGCTAGCAGCTTGGGACTAGCGGATCTGGGGTACGAGCAGTACTTC; CDR3: CASSLGLADLGYEQYF; D: TRBD2; size: NA; V: TRBV7-7; J: TRBJ2-7
DNA: TGTGCCAGCAGTACGACAGATACGCAGTATTTT; CDR3: CASSTTDTQYF; D: NA; size: NA; V: TRBV7-2; J: TRBJ2-3
DNA: TGTGCCAGCAGTCCACCGGGACAGGGAACTCGGAACACTGAAGCTTTCTTT; CDR3: CASSPPGQGTRNTEAFF; D: TRBD1; size: NA; V: TRBV2; J: TRBJ1-1
DNA: TGTGCCAGCAGCTTCAATCCTTCCTACGAGCAGTACTTC; CDR3: CASSFNPSYEQYF; D: NA; size: NA; V: TRBV7-9; J: TRBJ2-7
DNA: TGTGCCAGCAGCTTAGAAATTAACTATGGCTACACCTTC; CDR3: CASSLEINYGYTF; D: NA; size: few; V: TRBV7-9; J: TRBJ1-2
DNA: TGTGCCAGCAGCTTAGACCGGAGCGGCGGTAGGTTCTTC; CDR3: CASSLDRSGGRFF; D: NA; size: NA; V: TRBV7-9; J: TRBJ2-1
DNA: TGTGCCAGCGGTAGGACCCCCGACGTCCTGACTTTC; CDR3: CASGRTPDVLTF; D: NA; size: few; V: TRBV2; J: TRBJ2-6
DNA: TGTGCCACCCGACAGGGACCGTCATCCTACAATGAGCAGTTCTTC; CDR3: CATRQGPSSYNEQFF; D: TRBD1; size: NA; V: TRBV27; J: TRBJ2-1
DNA: TGCGCCAGCAGCCAAGCCTCGGGGGCGCGGAGCGGGAGAGCCTACGAGCAGTACTTC; CDR3: CASSQASGARSGRAYEQYF; D: TRBD2; size: NA; V: TRBV4-3; J: TRBJ2-7
DNA: TGTGCCAGCACTTTGGGACGGCAGAACACTGAAGCTTTCTTT; CDR3: CASTLGRQNTEAFF; D: NA; size: NA; V: TRBV6-1; J: TRBJ1-1
DNA: TGTGCCAGCAGTTTGGGACTGGGAGGCACCGGGGAGCTGTTTTTT; CDR3: CASSLGLGGTGELFF; D: NA; size: few; V: TRBV28; J: TRBJ2-2
DNA: TGTGCCAGTAGTAAGGGGAATCTGGCAACTAATGAAAAACTGTTTTTT; CDR3: CASSKGNLATNEKLFF; D: NA; size: NA; V: TRBV19; J: TRBJ1-4
DNA: TGTGCCAGCAGCAGCGCTAGCGGGAGTAAGTACGAGCAGTACTTC; CDR3: CASSSASGSKYEQYF; D: TRBD2; size: few; V: TRBV7-9; J: TRBJ2-7
DNA: TGTGCCAGCGGGCCCCTCCACTTT; CDR3: CASGPLHF; D: NA; size: once; V: TRBV28; J: TRBJ1-6
DNA: TGTGCCAGCAGTTTTACTAGCGGGAGAACCGGGGAGCTGTTTTTT; CDR3: CASSFTSGRTGELFF; D: TRBD2; size: NA; V: TRBV27; J: TRBJ2-2